This T cell receptor (beta chain) was captured by sequencing in a study of shared clonotypes between healthy human individuals. Points from the study as a whole: Compared with clonotypes that all four donors shared, non-shared clonotypes had lower generation probabilities.

V was pared by 4 bases and J by 1 base, with 7 bases of the junction left unmatched. CDR1 is GTSNPN, CDR2 SVGIG, per germline (reference sequence). The length of the CDR3 is 15 residues. Per sorted-subset replicate PCR, input was approximately 0.2 ug DNA, representing about 32,000 T cell genomes. As processed by the authors: ImmunoSEQ output held junction-only sequences without quality scores, so filtering differed. This table comes from immunoSEQ multiplex PCR, and its TCRdb copy is limited to in-frame clones, with some not included. V and J calls and clone size come straight from that table; D and trimming were deduced from the DNA. The sample gives over 2 million clones, around 95% of which show up once; 0.13% is in the top ten. On this clone itself: Its antigen is unidentified.

This rearrangement joins TRBV30 to TRBJ1-1; 9 positions agree with TRBD1. Sequencing was carried out using naive CD4+ T cells sorted from blood. Described subset: CD45RA+ positively selected. This TCR was sampled from a man aged 18-30 years in good health. Here the CDR3 reads CAWTGLDRGNTEAFF. CDR3 DNA: TGTGCCTGGACCGGATTGGACAGGGGGAACACTGAAGCTTTCTTT.